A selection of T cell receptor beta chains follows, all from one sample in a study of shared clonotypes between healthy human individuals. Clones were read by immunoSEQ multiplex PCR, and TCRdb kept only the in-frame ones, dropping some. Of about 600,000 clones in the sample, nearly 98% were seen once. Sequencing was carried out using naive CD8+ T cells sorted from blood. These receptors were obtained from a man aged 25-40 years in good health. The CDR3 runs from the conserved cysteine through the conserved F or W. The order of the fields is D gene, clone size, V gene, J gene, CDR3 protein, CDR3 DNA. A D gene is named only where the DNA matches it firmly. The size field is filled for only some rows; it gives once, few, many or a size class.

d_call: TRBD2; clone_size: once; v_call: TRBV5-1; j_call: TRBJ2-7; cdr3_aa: CASSLSGLAGEHEQYF; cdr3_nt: TGCGCCAGCAGCTTGTCTGGACTAGCGGGAGAACACGAGCAGTACTTC
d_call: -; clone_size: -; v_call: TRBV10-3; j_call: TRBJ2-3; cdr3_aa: CAISERESTDTQYF; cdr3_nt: TGTGCCATCAGTGAACGTGAGAGCACAGATACGCAGTATTTT
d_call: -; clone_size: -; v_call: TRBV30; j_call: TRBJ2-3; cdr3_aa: CAWSENAGRVSTDTQYF; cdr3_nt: TGTGCCTGGAGTGAAAATGCAGGGCGGGTGAGCACAGATACGCAGTATTTT
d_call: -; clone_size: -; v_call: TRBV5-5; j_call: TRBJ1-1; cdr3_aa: CASSPPGVGGHTEAFF; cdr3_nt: TGTGCCAGCAGCCCACCAGGAGTCGGAGGGCACACTGAAGCTTTCTTT
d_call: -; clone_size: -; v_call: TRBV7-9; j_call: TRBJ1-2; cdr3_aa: CASSPPTMSNYGYTF; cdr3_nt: TGTGCCAGCAGCCCTCCGACGATGTCTAACTATGGCTACACCTTC
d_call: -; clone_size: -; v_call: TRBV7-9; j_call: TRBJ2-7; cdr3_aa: CASSHGLDEQYF; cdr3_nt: TGTGCCAGCAGCCATGGACTCGACGAGCAGTACTTC
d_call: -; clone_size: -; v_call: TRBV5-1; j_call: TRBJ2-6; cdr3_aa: CASSLGLLPSGANVLTF; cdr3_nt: TGCGCCAGCAGCTTAGGTCTCCTTCCCTCTGGGGCCAACGTCCTGACTTTC
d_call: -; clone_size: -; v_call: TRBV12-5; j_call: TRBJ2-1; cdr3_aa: CASGPKQGYPLEQFF; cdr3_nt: TGTGCTAGTGGTCCCAAACAGGGTTATCCGCTGGAGCAGTTCTTC
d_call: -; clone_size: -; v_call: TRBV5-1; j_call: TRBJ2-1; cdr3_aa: CASFQGKNEQFF; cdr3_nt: TGCGCCAGCTTCCAGGGGAAGAATGAGCAGTTCTTC
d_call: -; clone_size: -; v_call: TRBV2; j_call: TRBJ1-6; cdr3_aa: CASRGTADSNSPLHF; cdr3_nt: TGTGCCAGCAGGGGGACCGCCGACTCTAATTCACCCCTCCACTTT
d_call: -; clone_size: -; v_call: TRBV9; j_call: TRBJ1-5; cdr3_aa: CASSEGTRNQPQHF; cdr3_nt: TGTGCCAGCAGCGAGGGCACACGCAATCAGCCCCAGCATTTT
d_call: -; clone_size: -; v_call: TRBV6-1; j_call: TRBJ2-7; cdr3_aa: CASSEVGPSYEQYF; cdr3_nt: TGTGCCAGCAGTGAAGTGGGTCCCTCCTACGAGCAGTACTTC